This T cell receptor (beta chain) was documented in a study of cytomegalovirus exposure and HLA in healthy donors. Germline trimming cut 3 bases from V and 1 base from J; bases unmatched to any gene: 7. This CDR3 region has 16 residues. Germline loops: CDR1 SGHNT, CDR2 YYREEE (reference sequence). General study results and limits: Rare sequences made up most TCRs, while some public TCRs were found in many donors. The study designated about 180 TCR beta chains cytomegalovirus-associated. Reports indicated that the classifier achieved high specificity and sensitivity in diagnosing cytomegalovirus status.

Only in-frame clones appear in the TCRdb table, and some are missing; sequencing was by immunoSEQ multiplex PCR. The table lists 65,000 to 80,000 clones, roughly 94% of them singletons, with approximately 3.5% in the top ten. A word on this clone: What it binds is unknown.

The chain is built from TRBV5-4 and TRBJ2-5; 9 bases fit TRBD2. Material: PBMCs. The receptor comes from a woman in her late teens or twenties in good health and CMV-seropositive. CDR3 nucleotide sequence: TGTGCCAGCAGCTCGCAGCGGGGGGCGATCCAAGAGACCCAGTACTTC. This sequence encodes CASSSQRGAIQETQYF.